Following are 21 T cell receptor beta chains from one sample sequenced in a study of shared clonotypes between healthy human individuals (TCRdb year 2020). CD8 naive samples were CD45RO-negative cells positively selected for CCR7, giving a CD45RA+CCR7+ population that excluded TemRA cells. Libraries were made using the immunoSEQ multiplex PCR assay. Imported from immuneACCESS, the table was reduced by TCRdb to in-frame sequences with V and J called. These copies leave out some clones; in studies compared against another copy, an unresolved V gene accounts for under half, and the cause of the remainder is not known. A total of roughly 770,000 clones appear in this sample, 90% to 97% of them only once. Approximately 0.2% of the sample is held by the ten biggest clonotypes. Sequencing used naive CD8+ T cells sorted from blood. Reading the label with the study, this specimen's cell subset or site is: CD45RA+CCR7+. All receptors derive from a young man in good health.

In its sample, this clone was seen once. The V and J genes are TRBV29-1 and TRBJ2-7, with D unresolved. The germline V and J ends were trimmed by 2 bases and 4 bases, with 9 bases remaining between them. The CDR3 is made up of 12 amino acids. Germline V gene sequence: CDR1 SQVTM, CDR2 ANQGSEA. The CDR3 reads CSVEIEAYEQYF. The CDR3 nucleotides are TGCAGCGTTGAAATTGAGGCTTACGAGCAGTACTTC.

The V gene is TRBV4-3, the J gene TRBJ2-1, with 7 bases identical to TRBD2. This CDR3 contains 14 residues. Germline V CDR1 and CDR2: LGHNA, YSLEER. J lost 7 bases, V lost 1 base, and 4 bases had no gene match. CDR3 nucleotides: TGCGCCAGCAGCCAAGGCGGGGGAGTGAATGAGCAGTTCTTC. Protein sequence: CASSQGGGVNEQFF.

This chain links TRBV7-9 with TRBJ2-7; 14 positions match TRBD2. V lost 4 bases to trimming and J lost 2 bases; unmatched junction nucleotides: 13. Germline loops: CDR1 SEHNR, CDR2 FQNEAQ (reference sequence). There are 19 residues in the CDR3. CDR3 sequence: CASSSSGTSGRSPPYEQYF. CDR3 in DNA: TGTGCCAGCAGCTCGTCCGGGACTAGCGGGAGATCCCCCCCCTACGAGCAGTACTTC.

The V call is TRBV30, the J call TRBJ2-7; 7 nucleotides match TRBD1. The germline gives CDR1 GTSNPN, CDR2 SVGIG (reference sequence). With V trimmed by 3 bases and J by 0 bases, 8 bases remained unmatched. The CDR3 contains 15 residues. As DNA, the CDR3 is TGTGCCTGGAGCGAAGGGGGCGCGAGCTCCTACGAGCAGTACTTC. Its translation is CAWSEGGASSYEQYF.

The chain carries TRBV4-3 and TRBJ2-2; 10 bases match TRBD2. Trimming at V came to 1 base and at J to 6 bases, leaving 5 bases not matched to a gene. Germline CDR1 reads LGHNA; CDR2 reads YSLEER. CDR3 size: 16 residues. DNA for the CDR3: TGCGCCAGCAGCCAAGGCCTAGCGGGAGTATCCGGGGAGCTGTTTTTT. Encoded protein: CASSQGLAGVSGELFF.

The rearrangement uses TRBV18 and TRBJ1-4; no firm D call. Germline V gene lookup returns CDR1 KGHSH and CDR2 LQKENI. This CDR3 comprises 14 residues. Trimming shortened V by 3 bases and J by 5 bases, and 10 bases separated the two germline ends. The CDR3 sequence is CASSPGVWNEKLFF. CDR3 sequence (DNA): TGTGCCAGCTCACCGGGAGTTTGGAATGAAAAACTGTTTTTT.

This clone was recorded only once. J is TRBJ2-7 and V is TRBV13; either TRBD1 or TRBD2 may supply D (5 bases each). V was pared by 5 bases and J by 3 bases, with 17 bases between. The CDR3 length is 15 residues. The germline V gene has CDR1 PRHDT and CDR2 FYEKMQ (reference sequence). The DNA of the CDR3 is TGTGCCAGCAGCGTTACCGGGACCGCTTACTACGAGCAGTACTTC. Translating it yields CASSVTGTAYYEQYF.

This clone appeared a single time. For the CDR3, the DNA is TGTGCCAGCAGCTCCCGCGGGGCGATCTACGAGCAGTACTTC. Translation: CASSSRGAIYEQYF. The J gene is TRBJ2-7, the V gene TRBV13, with D possibly matching TRBD2 (6 bases). Trimming pared 4 bases from V and 3 bases from J, leaving 13 bases between. There are 14 residues in the CDR3. Per the germline V gene, CDR1 is PRHDT and CDR2 is FYEKMQ (reference sequence).

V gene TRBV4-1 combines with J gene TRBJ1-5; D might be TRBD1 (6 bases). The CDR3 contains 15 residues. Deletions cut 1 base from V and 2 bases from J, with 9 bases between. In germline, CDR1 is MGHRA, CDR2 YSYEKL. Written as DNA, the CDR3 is TGCGCCAGCAGCCAAGGGGCAGGGGGCAATCAGCCCCAGCATTTT. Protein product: CASSQGAGGNQPQHF.

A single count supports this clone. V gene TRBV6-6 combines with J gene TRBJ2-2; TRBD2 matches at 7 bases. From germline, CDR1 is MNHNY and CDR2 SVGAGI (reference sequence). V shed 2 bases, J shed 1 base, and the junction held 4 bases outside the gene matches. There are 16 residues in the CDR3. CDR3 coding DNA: TGTGCCAGCAGTTACCCTAGCGGAGAGAACACCGGGGAGCTGTTTTTT. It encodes CASSYPSGENTGELFF.

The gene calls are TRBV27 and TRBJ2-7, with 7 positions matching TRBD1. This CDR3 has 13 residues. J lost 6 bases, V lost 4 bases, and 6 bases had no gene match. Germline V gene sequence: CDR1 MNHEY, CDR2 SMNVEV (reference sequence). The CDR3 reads CASSSTTGSEQYF. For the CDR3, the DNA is TGTGCCAGCAGTTCCACGACAGGGAGCGAGCAGTACTTC.

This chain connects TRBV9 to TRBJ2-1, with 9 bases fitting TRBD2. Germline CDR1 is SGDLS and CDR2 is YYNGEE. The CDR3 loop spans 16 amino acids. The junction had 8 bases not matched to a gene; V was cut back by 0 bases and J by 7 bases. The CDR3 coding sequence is TGTGCCAGCAGCGTAGCCGGGACTAGCCCCCCGAATGAGCAGTTCTTC. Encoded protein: CASSVAGTSPPNEQFF.

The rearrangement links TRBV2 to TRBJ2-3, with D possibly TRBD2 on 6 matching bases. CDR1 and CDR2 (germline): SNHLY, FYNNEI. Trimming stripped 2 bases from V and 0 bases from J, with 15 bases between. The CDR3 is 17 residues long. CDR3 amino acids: CASSEMVWGDSTDTQYF. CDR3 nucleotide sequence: TGTGCCAGCAGTGAAATGGTGTGGGGGGATAGCACAGATACGCAGTATTTT.

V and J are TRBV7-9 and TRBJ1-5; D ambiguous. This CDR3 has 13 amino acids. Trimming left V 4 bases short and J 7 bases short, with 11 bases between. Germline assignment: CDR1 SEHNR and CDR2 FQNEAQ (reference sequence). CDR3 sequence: CASSSPSGQPQHF. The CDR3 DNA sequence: TGTGCCAGCAGCTCCCCCTCGGGGCAGCCCCAGCATTTT.

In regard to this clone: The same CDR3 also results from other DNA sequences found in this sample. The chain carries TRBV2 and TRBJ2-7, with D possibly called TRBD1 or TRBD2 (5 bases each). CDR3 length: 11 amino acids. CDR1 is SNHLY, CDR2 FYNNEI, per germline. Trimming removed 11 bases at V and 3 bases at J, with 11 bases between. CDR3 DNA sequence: TGTGCCTCCAGGGACGGCTACGAGCAGTACTTC. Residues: CASRDGYEQYF.

The CDR3 sequence is CASSPGQGSGQFF. The CDR3 DNA sequence: TGCGCCAGCAGCCCGGGACAGGGATCGGGGCAGTTCTTC. The rearrangement links TRBV5-1 to TRBJ2-1, with 9 positions matching TRBD1. Germline-derived CDR1 and CDR2 are SGHRS and YFSETQ. Trimming removed 4 bases from V and 12 bases from J; junction bases left unmatched: 8. This CDR3 is 13 amino acids long.

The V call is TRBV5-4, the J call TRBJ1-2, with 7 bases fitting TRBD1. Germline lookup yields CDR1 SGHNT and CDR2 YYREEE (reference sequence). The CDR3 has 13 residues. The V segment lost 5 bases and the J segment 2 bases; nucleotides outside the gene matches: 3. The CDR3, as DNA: TGTGCCAGCAGACCGGGACAGAACTATGGCTACACCTTC. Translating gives CASRPGQNYGYTF.

CDR3 protein: CASSRRGLAGTDTQYF. CDR3 nucleotides: TGTGCCAGCAGCCGACGCGGACTAGCGGGCACAGATACGCAGTATTTT. The chain joins TRBV7-8 to TRBJ2-3; 10 bases align to TRBD2. Germline CDR1 SGHVS, CDR2 FQNEAQ. This CDR3 contains 16 residues. Unmatched junction bases numbered 6, after V lost 5 bases and J lost 1 base.

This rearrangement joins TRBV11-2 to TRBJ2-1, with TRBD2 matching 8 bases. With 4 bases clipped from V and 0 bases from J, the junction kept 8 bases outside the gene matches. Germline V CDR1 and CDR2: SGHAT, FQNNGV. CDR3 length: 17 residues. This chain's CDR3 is CASSSPLGLGSYNEQFF. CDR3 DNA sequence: TGTGCCAGCAGCTCCCCCCTGGGACTAGGCTCCTACAATGAGCAGTTCTTC. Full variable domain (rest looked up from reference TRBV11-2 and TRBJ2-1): EAGVAQSPRYKIIEKRQSVAFWCNPISGHATLYWYQQILGQGPKLLIQFQNNGVVDDSQLPKDRFSAERLKGVDSTLKIQPAKLEDSAVYLCASSSPLGLGSYNEQFFGPGTRLTVL.

The CDR3 region is CASSFRRGTGGYTF. The CDR3 nucleotides read TGTGCCAGCAGTTTTAGGAGGGGGACCGGTGGCTACACCTTC. The J gene is TRBJ1-2, the V gene TRBV28; D may be TRBD1 (6 bases). There are 14 residues in the CDR3. Germline-derived CDR1 and CDR2 are MDHEN and SYDVKM. Trimming removed 3 bases at V and 7 bases at J, with 15 bases between.

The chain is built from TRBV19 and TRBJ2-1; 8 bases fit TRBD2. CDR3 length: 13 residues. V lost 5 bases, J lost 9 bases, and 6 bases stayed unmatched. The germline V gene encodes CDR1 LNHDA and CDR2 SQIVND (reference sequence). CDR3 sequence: CASSDGRAFEQFF. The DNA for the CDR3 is TGTGCCAGTAGTGACGGGAGGGCCTTTGAGCAGTTCTTC.